These 16 T cell receptor beta chains came from one sample sequenced in a study of blood T cells in healthy people across ages. Then a second PCR, running roughly 6 to 12 cycles, was carried out with a sample-barcoded 5' primer and a J-beta primer mix. MiXCR, run by TCRdb on the 5' RACE reads, gives a single entry per CDR3 protein. The sample holds approximately 680,000 distinct CDR3 sequences, about 30% seen once. Sequencing input: blood. The receptor set was obtained from an elderly woman in good health.

This clonotype was detected ten times or more. The chain recombines TRBV12-3 or TRBV12-4 with TRBJ1-2; a weak D match, TRBD1 (6 bases). The germline V and J ends were trimmed by 3 bases and 8 bases, with 10 bases remaining between them. The CDR3 is made up of 12 amino acids. CDR3 coding DNA: TGTGCCAGCAGTTTCCGGGACATCGGCTACACCTTC. Protein: CASSFRDIGYTF.

Regarding this clonotype: This may arise from a read error, as a much more abundant clone is one base away. This chain links TRBV6-4 with TRBJ2-3, with 7 bases identical to TRBD2. Trimming took 0 bases from V and 5 from J; bases not matched to a gene: 14. This CDR3 contains 18 residues. CDR1 is MRHNA, CDR2 SNTAGT, per germline. CDR3 in amino acids: CASSDSKGRAGPGDTQYF. The DNA for the CDR3 is TGTGCCAGCAGTGACTCGAAGGGACGAGCGGGGCCTGGAGATACGCAGTATTTT.

This clonotype was counted at least ten times. The V gene is TRBV4-3, the J gene TRBJ1-1; D gene unclear. From germline, CDR1 is LGHNA and CDR2 YSLEER. The CDR3 is made up of 15 amino acids. The ends were cut back, 5 bases at V and 2 bases at J, with 15 bases in the middle. CDR3 nucleotide sequence: TGCGCCAGCAGCTACAACTTGGCCATTAACACTGAAGCTTTCTTT. This sequence encodes CASSYNLAINTEAFF.

A few counts support this clonotype. A read error may be the cause here, since a much bigger clone is one base away. CDR3 protein: CASRPGQGASEAFF. For the CDR3, the DNA is TGCGCCAGCAGGCCGGGACAGGGGGCGTCTGAAGCTTTCTTT. The V call is TRBV10-2, the J call TRBJ1-1; 12 bases match TRBD1. CDR1 is WSHSY and CDR2 is SAAADI in the germline V gene. This CDR3 contains 14 residues. Trimming cost V 6 bases and J 6 bases; bases outside gene matches: 5.

In its sample, this clonotype was seen many times. The CDR3 sequence is CASSLEPGGGQPQHF. CDR3 DNA: TGCGCCAGCAGCTTGGAGCCAGGGGGGGGCCAGCCCCAGCATTTT. The chain links TRBV5-1 to TRBJ1-5; 7 nucleotides agree with TRBD1. The CDR3 has 15 residues. CDR1 is SGHRS and CDR2 is YFSETQ in the germline V gene. V was pared by 0 bases and J by 7 bases, with 7 bases of the junction left unmatched. The entire variable domain, with the rest obtained from reference TRBV5-1 and TRBJ1-5, is as follows: KAGVTQTPRYLIKTRGQQVTLSCSPISGHRSVSWYQQTPGQGLQFLFEYFSETQRNKGNFPGRFSGRQFSNSRSEMNVSTLELGDSALYLCASSLEPGGGQPQHFGDGTRLSIL.

This clonotype came up once. This sequence may be a read error, since a much larger clone differs from it by one base. This chain links TRBV6-1 with TRBJ2-1; D may be TRBD2 (7 bases). CDR1 and CDR2 from the germline V gene are MNHNS and SASEGT. This CDR3 has 15 amino acids. As DNA, the CDR3 is TGTGCCCGCAGTGAAGGGGGGGCTGACTACAATGAGCAGTTCTTC. Translation gives CARSEGGADYNEQFF.

As regards this clonotype: One base away lies a much larger clone, so this may be a sequencing read error. The chain joins TRBV20-1 to TRBJ2-5; possible D gene TRBD1, 5 bases. Germline V CDR1 and CDR2: DFQATT, SNEGSKA (reference sequence). Trimming pared 6 bases from V and 11 bases from J, leaving 25 bases between. The CDR3 totals 14 residues. The CDR3 DNA reads as TGCAGTGCGAAAAGAGGCTGGTCCAGGGATGAGCAGTACTTC. This codes for CSAKRGWSRDEQYF.

Ten or more counts support this clonotype. The chain employs TRBV29-1 and TRBJ2-1; a possible D gene is TRBD1 (5 bases). The CDR3 spans 15 residues. With 4 bases removed from V and 0 bases from J, the gap between germline ends came to 13 bases. The germline V gene has CDR1 SQVTM and CDR2 ANQGSEA. CDR3 region: CSVGLGAYSYNEQFF. CDR3 sequence (DNA): TGCAGCGTTGGATTAGGGGCGTACTCCTACAATGAGCAGTTCTTC.

Regarding this clonotype: Possible read error: a much larger clone is one base away. The chain links TRBV5-1 to TRBJ2-7, with 12 bases matching TRBD2. The J segment lost 7 bases and the V segment lost 5 bases, leaving 10 bases of the junction unmatched. There are 15 residues in the CDR3. CDR1 is SGHRS, CDR2 YFSETQ, per germline. CDR3 in amino acids: CASRRTSGVNNEQYF. Written as DNA, the CDR3 is TGCGCCAGCAGGAGGACTAGCGGGGTTAACAATGAGCAGTACTTC.

The sample holds a few counts of this clonotype. The J gene is TRBJ1-5, the V gene TRBV28; 7 bases agree with TRBD1. This CDR3 region has 16 residues. V trimming: 4 bases; J trimming: 5 bases; junction bases outside the gene matches: 11. Germline V lookup: CDR1 MDHEN, CDR2 SYDVKM. The CDR3 DNA follows: TGTGCCAGCAGTTCCCGACAGGGCGGTTGGTATCAGCCCCAGCATTTT. Amino acids: CASSSRQGGWYQPQHF.

This clonotype was recorded many times. This chain links TRBV20-1 with TRBJ2-5; a weak D match, TRBD2 (5 bases). Trimming removed 5 bases at V and 2 bases at J, with 12 bases between. Looked up from germline, CDR1 is DFQATT and CDR2 is SNEGSKA (reference sequence). The CDR3 length is 13 residues. The chain's CDR3 is CSALDGEQETQYF. The DNA of the CDR3 is TGCAGTGCTTTGGATGGGGAGCAAGAGACCCAGTACTTC.

This clonotype appeared many times. This rearrangement joins TRBV13 to TRBJ2-1, with 12 positions matching TRBD1. Trimming removed 5 bases from V and 6 bases from J; junction bases left unmatched: 8. Germline CDR1 is PRHDT and CDR2 is FYEKMQ (reference sequence). The CDR3 spans 16 residues. DNA for the CDR3: TGTGCCAGCAGCGCGGGACAGGGGGCGAGGGTCAATGAGCAGTTCTTC. This translates into CASSAGQGARVNEQFF.

The chain carries TRBV20-1 and TRBJ2-5; 8 bases align to TRBD1. The end of the DNA fits TRBJ2-7 better, so the J call may be wrong. The CDR3 extends over 14 amino acids. The V gene's germline CDR1 is DFQATT and CDR2 SNEGSKA (reference sequence). CDR3 coding DNA: TGCAGTGCTTTGCCGACAGGGGAGCCCTACGAGCAGTACTTC. Its translation: CSALPTGEPYEQYF.

The V and J genes are TRBV5-1 and TRBJ2-3, with D perhaps matching TRBD1 or TRBD2 (5 bases each). The V and J ends lost 0 bases and 2 bases respectively, with 10 bases between them. CDR1 is SGHRS and CDR2 is YFSETQ in the germline V gene. The CDR3 is made up of 15 amino acids. For the CDR3, the DNA is TGCGCCAGCAGCTTGGCCCGGGGACCCACAGATACGCAGTATTTT. Its translation: CASSLARGPTDTQYF.

This clonotype has a handful of counts. This sequence may be a read error, since a much larger clone differs from it by one base. This sequence joins TRBV15 and TRBJ2-5, with a weak D call TRBD2 (5 bases). Germline assignment: CDR1 LNHNV and CDR2 YYDKDF (reference sequence). CDR3 length equals 13 residues. CDR3 sequence: CAPCGGVQEAQYF. CDR3 in DNA: TGTGCACCGTGTGGAGGAGTCCAAGAGGCCCAGTACTTC.

A word on this clonotype: Since a much larger clone is just one base distant, this may be a read error. V and J are TRBV27 and TRBJ2-7, with D possibly called TRBD1 or TRBD2 (5 bases each). Germline V gives CDR1 MNHEY, CDR2 SMNVEV (reference sequence). The CDR3 consists of 15 residues. Trimming shortened V by 5 bases and J by 7 bases, and 21 bases separated the two germline ends. CDR3 DNA sequence: TGTGCCAGCAGTCGTTTTTTGAGCTTGGGGGATGAGCAGTACTTC. Its translation is CASSRFLSLGDEQYF.